The rows below give T cell receptor beta chains drawn from one sample of a study of cytomegalovirus exposure and HLA in healthy donors. TCRdb's copy holds only in-frame clones and misses some; the assay was immunoSEQ multiplex PCR. Here the sample spans some 150,000 clones, almost 85% being singletons. The sample taken for sequencing was PBMCs. The receptors derive from a man aged 18 to 30 in good health and CMV-seropositive. CDR3s leave out the opening cysteine and the closing phenylalanine or tryptophan.

v_gene	j_gene	CDR3aa
TRBV6-5	TRBJ2-5	ASSYSGGDGETQY
TRBV29-1	TRBJ1-5	SVCVGDQPQH
TRBV7-2	TRBJ2-7	ASSLGSGLSYEQY
TRBV5-5	TRBJ1-3	ASSFFPTALSSGNTIY
TRBV6-5	TRBJ2-7	ASSYRGSGSSYEQY
TRBV30	TRBJ2-7	AWSWGQSYEQY
TRBV6-5	TRBJ2-7	ASSGQAYEQY
TRBV27	TRBJ1-2	ASSPRQGRGANYGYT
TRBV18	TRBJ2-1	ASSPPSGRAYNEQF
TRBV5-1	TRBJ2-5	ASSPGTSGNQETQY
TRBV28	TRBJ2-5	ASSLRSRETQY
TRBV5-1	TRBJ2-1	ASSTTSGEPVNEQF
TRBV4-1	TRBJ2-7	ASSHGGKSYEQY
TRBV6-5	TRBJ1-2	ASSQEGNYGYT
TRBV30	TRBJ2-2	AWTGTGGVTGELF
TRBV5-1	TRBJ1-1	ASSLPTGGGEAF
TRBV28	TRBJ2-7	ASEEAGTSYDEQY
TRBV11-2	TRBJ2-7	ASSQLYGQGSFSYEQY
TRBV29-1	TRBJ1-1	SVATQGARVEAF
TRBV29-1	TRBJ2-7	SVEGQGYEQY
TRBV4-1	TRBJ1-1	ASSQVGAWPAF
TRBV5-1	TRBJ2-3	ASSLGSGDTQY
TRBV7-9	TRBJ1-4	ASRSQGLLNEKLF
TRBV19	TRBJ1-1	ASMRGRGTEAF
TRBV6-1	TRBJ2-6	ASSERLAGGSSGANVLT
TRBV28	TRBJ2-5	ASSPLSTGEETQY
TRBV4-1	TRBJ1-1	ASSPVMTNTEAF
TRBV5-4	TRBJ1-1	ASSELMNTEAF
TRBV7-9	TRBJ2-1	ASSRLADNEQF
TRBV7-6	TRBJ1-2	ASSLGQGHGYT
TRBV5-1	TRBJ2-7	ASSITGGIDEQY
TRBV5-1	TRBJ1-1	ASSPEDSGLNTEAF